This record concerns one TCR beta chain sequence. Its cognate antigen is unknown. Some clones are missing from TCRdb's copy, which holds only in-frame ones; the method was immunoSEQ multiplex PCR. Seen here are 250,000 or so clones, about 87% observed once, and the top ten hold less than 3%. This record comes from a study of cytomegalovirus exposure and HLA in healthy donors. CDR1 and CDR2 from the germline V gene are MGHRA and YSYEKL. CDR3 length: 13 residues. Trimming took 3 bases from V and 3 from J, leaving 8 bases between them. Findings and caveats of the study: Subsequent analysis showed first-cohort TCR clusters tending to co-occur in some 110 validation repertoires. Reports described diagnosis of cytomegalovirus status by the classifier as highly specific and sensitive.

Sample: PBMCs. The source of this sequence is a man between 18 and 29 years old in good health and CMV-seronegative. This chain connects TRBV4-1 to TRBJ1-2; TRBD1 is a possible D gene (5 bases). DNA of the CDR3: TGCGCCAGCAGCCAGCAGGGCGACTATGGCTACACCTTC. Protein product: CASSQQGDYGYTF.